This T cell receptor (beta chain) was observed in a study of blood T cells in healthy people across ages. As to this clonotype: Antigen unknown.

No fewer than 5 micrograms of total RNA were isolated from every sample. Study outcomes and limitations: Estimates of total diversity, which came from one million sequenced T cells, were considered to be underestimates. With age, beta diversity per million T cells declined roughly linearly, significantly by 30 to 40.

A second PCR of 7 to 11 cycles used a sample-barcoded 5' primer and a J-beta primer mix. Every sample returned 2.5 million or more CDR3-containing paired-end reads. A single record per CDR3 protein comes from TCRdb applying MiXCR to the 5' RACE reads. The table lists about 640,000 distinct CDR3 sequences, roughly 53% of them singletons, with around 37% in the top ten. CDR3 size: 15 residues. Germline CDR1 and CDR2: KGHSH and LQKENI. Trimming pared 1 base from V and 1 base from J, leaving 10 bases between. The chain combines TRBV18 with TRBJ2-5, with D tentatively TRBD1 (5 bases). The clonotype comes from a man between 60 and 70 years old in good health. The sequencing input was blood. CDR3 sequence: CASSPRGRAQETQYF. CDR3 DNA: TGTGCCAGCTCACCACGTGGCAGGGCCCAAGAGACCCAGTACTTC.